What follows are 6 T cell receptor beta chains derived from one specimen sequenced in a study of response to subunit inactivated influenza vaccine. TCRdb re-called the RT-PCR reads through MiXCR, storing one row per CDR3 protein. The table includes about 620,000 distinct CDR3 sequences, roughly 10% detected once. This sample was shared with a second study, whose subject was T cells expressing NK-cell markers. That study reports: Synthesis of TCR beta cDNA relied on 5'RACE template switching carrying UMIs.

The input for sequencing was PBMCs from blood, taken on the day of vaccination. These receptors were obtained from a man in his forties or fifties who received an inactivated influenza vaccine.

Many counts were recorded for this clonotype. The V and J genes are TRBV4-2 and TRBJ2-7, with TRBD2 matching 7 bases. Per the germline V gene, CDR1 is LGHNA and CDR2 is YNFKEQ. The length of the CDR3 is 16 residues. Unmatched junction bases numbered 9, after V lost 4 bases and J lost 0 bases. The CDR3 nucleotides are TGTGCCAGCAGCCGATCCGCCGGGGGGAGCTCCTACGAGCAGTACTTC. It is translated as CASSRSAGGSSYEQYF.

This clonotype showed up many times. The chain couples TRBV6-1 to TRBJ2-5; weak D call: TRBD1 (5 bases). This CDR3 region has 13 residues. Trimming took off 6 bases at V and 2 bases at J, with 10 bases between the two ends. The germline gives CDR1 MNHNS, CDR2 SASEGT. CDR3 sequence: CASRMTVQETQYF. DNA for the CDR3: TGTGCCAGCAGAATGACAGTTCAAGAGACCCAGTACTTC.

This clonotype has only a few counts. The CDR3 DNA follows: TGCAGTGCTAGAGATTCCCGCAGGGGGCTCGAGCAGTACTTC. Encoded protein: CSARDSRRGLEQYF. This chain links TRBV20-1 with TRBJ2-7; the match to TRBD1 covers 8 bases. Germline V lookup: CDR1 DFQATT, CDR2 SNEGSKA (reference sequence). CDR3 length: 14 amino acids. With V trimmed by 0 bases and J by 6 bases, 7 bases remained unmatched.

V gene TRBV5-4 combines with J gene TRBJ2-3; weak D call: TRBD1 (6 bases). This CDR3 comprises 15 residues. V lost 0 bases and J 4 bases, leaving 12 bases between the germline ends. Germline V lookup: CDR1 SGHNT, CDR2 YYREEE (reference sequence). CDR3 protein: CASSLVVAGADTQYF. CDR3 DNA: TGTGCCAGCAGCTTGGTTGTAGCAGGGGCAGATACGCAGTATTTT.

The chain recombines TRBV6-5 with TRBJ2-3; D ambiguous. Looked up from germline, CDR1 is MNHEY and CDR2 is SVGAGI. Trimming left V 2 bases short and J 3 bases short, with 12 bases between. CDR3 length: 15 residues. The CDR3 loop is CASSYGLGSTDTQYF. The CDR3 nucleotides are TGTGCCAGCAGTTACGGATTGGGCTCTACAGATACGCAGTATTTT.

This clonotype has just a few counts. The V gene is TRBV25-1, the J gene TRBJ1-1, with no clear D. The V gene lost 8 bases and the J gene lost 0 bases, with 7 bases spanning the gap. Germline values: CDR1 MGHDK, CDR2 SYGVNS. The CDR3 extends over 12 amino acids. CDR3 in DNA: TGTGCCAGCGTTGGGGTGAACACTGAAGCTTTCTTT. This sequence encodes CASVGVNTEAFF.